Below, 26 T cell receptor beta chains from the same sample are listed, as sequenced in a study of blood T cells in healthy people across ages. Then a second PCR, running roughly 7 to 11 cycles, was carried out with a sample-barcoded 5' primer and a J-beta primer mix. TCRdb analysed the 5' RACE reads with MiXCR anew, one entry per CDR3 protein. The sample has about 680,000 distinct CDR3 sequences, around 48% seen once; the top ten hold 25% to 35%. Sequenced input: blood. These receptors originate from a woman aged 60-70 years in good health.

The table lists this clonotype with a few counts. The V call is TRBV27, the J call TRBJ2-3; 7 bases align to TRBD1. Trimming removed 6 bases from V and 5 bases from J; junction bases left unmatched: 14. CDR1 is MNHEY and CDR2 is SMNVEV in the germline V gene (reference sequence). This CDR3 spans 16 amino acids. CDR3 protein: CASSPRGGAVGDTQYF. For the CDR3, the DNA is TGTGCCAGCAGCCCTCGAGGGGGCGCAGTCGGAGATACGCAGTATTTT.

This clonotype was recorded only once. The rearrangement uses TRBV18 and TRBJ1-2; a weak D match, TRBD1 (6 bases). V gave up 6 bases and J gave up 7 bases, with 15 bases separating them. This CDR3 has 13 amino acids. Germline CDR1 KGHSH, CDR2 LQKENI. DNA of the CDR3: TGTGCCAGCTCTCCCCAGGGGATCGTTGGCTACACCTTC. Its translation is CASSPQGIVGYTF.

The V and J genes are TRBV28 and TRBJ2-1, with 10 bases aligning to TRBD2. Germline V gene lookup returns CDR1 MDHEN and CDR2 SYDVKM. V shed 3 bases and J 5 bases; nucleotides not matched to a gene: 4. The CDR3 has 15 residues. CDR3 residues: CASSLGLAGDNEQFF. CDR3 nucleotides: TGTGCCAGCAGTTTGGGGCTAGCGGGAGACAATGAGCAGTTCTTC.

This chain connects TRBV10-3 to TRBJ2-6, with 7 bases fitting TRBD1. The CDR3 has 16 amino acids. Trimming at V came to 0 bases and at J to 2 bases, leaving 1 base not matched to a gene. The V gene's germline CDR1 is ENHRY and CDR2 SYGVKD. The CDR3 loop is CAISESTGTGANVLTF. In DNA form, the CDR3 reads TGTGCCATCAGTGAGTCGACAGGGACTGGGGCCAACGTCCTGACTTTC.

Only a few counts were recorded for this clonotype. The CDR3 region is CASSVGGENTQYF. The CDR3 coding sequence is TGTGCCAGCAGCGTAGGCGGGGAGAATACGCAGTATTTT. V and J are TRBV9 and TRBJ2-3; maybe TRBD2 (6 bases). The CDR3 runs 13 residues. Germline V gives CDR1 SGDLS, CDR2 YYNGEE. The V end was cut by 0 bases, the J end by 7 bases, with 9 bases between.

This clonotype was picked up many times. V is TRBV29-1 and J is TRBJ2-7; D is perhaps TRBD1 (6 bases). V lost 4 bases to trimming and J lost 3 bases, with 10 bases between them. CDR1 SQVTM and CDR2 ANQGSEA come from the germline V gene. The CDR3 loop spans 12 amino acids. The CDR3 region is CSVGGQGYEQYF. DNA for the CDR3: TGCAGCGTTGGGGGGCAGGGCTACGAGCAGTACTTC.

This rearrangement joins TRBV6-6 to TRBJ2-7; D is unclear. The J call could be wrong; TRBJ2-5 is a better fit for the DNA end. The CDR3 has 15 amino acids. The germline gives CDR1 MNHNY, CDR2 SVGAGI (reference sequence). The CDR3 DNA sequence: TGTGCCAGCAGTTACTCCTTTAATGGCAGGGAGACCCAGTACTTC. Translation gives CASSYSFNGRETQYF.

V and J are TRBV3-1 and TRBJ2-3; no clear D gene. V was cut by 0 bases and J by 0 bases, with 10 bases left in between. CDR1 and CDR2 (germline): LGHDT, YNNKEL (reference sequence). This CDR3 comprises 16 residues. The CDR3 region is CASSQDGRPSTDTQYF. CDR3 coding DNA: TGTGCCAGCAGCCAAGATGGCCGCCCAAGCACAGATACGCAGTATTTT.

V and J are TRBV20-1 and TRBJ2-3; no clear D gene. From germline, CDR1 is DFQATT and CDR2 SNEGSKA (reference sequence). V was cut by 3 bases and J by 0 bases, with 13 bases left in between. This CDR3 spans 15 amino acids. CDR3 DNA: TGCAGTGCTAGGCCCCGCAGATCTAGCACAGATACGCAGTATTTT. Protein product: CSARPRRSSTDTQYF.

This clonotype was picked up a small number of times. CDR3 in DNA: TGTGCCAGCATCCCTAGCGGAGCCTACAGCTCCTACAATGAGCAGTTCTTC. This translates into CASIPSGAYSSYNEQFF. The chain uses TRBV28 and TRBJ2-1; 7 bases align to TRBD2. Trimming cost V 7 bases and J 0 bases; bases outside gene matches: 12. The CDR3 totals 17 residues. CDR1 is MDHEN, CDR2 SYDVKM, per germline.

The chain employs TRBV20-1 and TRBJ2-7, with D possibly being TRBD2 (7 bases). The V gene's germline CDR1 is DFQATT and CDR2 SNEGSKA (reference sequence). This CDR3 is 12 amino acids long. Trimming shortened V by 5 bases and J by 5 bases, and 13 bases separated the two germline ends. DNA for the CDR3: TGCAGTGCTGCGCGGGGGCGTCACGAGCAGTACTTC. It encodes CSAARGRHEQYF.

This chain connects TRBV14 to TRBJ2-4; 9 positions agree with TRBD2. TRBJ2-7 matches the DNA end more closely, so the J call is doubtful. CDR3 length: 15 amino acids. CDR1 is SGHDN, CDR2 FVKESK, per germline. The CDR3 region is CASSPHGGRVNEQYF. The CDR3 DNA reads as TGTGCCAGCAGCCCCCATGGCGGGAGGGTAAACGAGCAGTACTTC.

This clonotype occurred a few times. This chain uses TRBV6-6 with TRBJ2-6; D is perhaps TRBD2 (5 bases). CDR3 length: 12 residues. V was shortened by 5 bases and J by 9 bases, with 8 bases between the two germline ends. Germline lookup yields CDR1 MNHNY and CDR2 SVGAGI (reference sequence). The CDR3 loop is CASSKEDNVLTF. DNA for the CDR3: TGTGCCAGCAGTAAGGAGGACAACGTCCTGACTTTC.

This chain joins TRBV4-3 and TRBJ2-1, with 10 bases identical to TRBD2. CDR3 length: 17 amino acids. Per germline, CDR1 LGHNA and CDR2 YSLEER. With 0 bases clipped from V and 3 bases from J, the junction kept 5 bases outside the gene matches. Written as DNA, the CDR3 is TGCGCCAGCAGCCAAGATCCCGCTAGCGGGAGCTACAATGAGCAGTTCTTC. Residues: CASSQDPASGSYNEQFF.

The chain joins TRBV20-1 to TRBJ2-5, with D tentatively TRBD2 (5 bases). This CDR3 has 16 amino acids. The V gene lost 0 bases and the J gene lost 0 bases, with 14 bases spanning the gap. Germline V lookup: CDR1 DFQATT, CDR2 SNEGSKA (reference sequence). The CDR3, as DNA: TGCAGTGCTAGAGATATATCGAGGGAGTACCAAGAGACCCAGTACTTC. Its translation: CSARDISREYQETQYF.

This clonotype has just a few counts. The chain's CDR3 is CASKTVTGTEQFF. The DNA for the CDR3 is TGTGCCAGCAAGACAGTAACCGGGACGGAGCAGTTCTTC. The chain links TRBV9 to TRBJ2-1, with D perhaps given as TRBD1 or TRBD2 (5 bases each). Trimming took 6 bases from V and 10 from J, leaving 17 bases between them. Germline CDR1 SGDLS, CDR2 YYNGEE. The length of the CDR3 is 13 residues.

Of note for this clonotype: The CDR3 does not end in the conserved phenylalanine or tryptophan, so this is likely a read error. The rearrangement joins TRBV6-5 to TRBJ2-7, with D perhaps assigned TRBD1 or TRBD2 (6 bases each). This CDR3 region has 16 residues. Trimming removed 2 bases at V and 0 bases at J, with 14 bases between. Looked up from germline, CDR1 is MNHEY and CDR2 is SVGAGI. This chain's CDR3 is CASSYAGHSSSYEQYL. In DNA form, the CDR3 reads TGTGCCAGCAGTTACGCGGGACACTCCAGCTCCTACGAGCAGTACCTC.

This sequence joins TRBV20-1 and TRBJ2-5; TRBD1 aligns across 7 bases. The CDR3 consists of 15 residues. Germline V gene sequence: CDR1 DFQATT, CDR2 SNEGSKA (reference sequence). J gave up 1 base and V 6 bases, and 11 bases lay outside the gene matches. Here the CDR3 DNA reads TGCAGTGCAACCATCGGGACAGCCTCCCAAGAGACCCAGTACTTC. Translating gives CSATIGTASQETQYF.

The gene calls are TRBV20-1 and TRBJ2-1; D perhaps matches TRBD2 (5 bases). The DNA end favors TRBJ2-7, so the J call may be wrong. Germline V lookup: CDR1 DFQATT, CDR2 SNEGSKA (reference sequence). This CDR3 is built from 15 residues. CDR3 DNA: TGCAGTGCTAGCAGCAGCCGGGGTTCTCAGGACGAGCAGTACTTC. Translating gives CSASSSRGSQDEQYF.

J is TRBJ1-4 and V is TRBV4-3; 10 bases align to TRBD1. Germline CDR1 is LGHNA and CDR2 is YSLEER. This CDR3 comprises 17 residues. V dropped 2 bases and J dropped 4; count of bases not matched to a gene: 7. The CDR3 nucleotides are TGCGCCAGCAGCCAATCTCTCTGGACAGGGGGTAATGAAAAACTGTTTTTT. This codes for CASSQSLWTGGNEKLFF.

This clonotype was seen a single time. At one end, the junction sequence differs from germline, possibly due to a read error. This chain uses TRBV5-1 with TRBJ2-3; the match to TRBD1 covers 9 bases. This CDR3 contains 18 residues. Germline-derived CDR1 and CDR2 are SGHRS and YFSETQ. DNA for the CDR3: TGCGCCAGCAGCTTGGCGCATACAGGGGGCTCTAGCACAGCTACGCAGTATTTT. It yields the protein CASSLAHTGGSSTATQYF.

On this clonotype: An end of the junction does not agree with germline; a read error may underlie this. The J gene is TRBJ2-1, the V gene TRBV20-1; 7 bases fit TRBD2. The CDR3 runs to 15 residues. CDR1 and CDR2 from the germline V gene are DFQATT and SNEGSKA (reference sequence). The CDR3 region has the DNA TGCAGTGCCCCCGGGGCCGGGAGGTCCTACAATGAGCAGTTTTTC. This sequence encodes CSAPGAGRSYNEQFF.

This CDR3 is CASYSLTSGQETQYF. In DNA form, the CDR3 reads TGTGCCAGCTACTCCCTGACTAGCGGCCAAGAGACCCAGTACTTC. The gene calls are TRBV6-2 or TRBV6-3 and TRBJ2-5; 9 bases line up with TRBD2. The CDR3 runs 15 residues. Trimming removed 8 bases from V and 1 base from J; junction bases left unmatched: 8. Germline V gives CDR1 MNHEY, CDR2 SVGEGT.

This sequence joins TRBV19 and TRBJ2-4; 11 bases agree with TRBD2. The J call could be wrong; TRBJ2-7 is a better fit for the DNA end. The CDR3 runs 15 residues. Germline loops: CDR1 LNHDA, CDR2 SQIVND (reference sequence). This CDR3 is CASSPRTSGPYEQYF. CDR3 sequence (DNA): TGTGCCAGTAGTCCCCGGACTAGCGGGCCCTACGAGCAGTACTTC.

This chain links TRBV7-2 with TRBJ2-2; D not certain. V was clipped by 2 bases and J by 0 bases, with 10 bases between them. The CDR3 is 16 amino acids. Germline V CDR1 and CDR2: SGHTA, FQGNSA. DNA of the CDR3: TGTGCCAGCAGCTTAATCGGACCGTCGAACACCGGGGAGCTGTTTTTT. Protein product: CASSLIGPSNTGELFF.

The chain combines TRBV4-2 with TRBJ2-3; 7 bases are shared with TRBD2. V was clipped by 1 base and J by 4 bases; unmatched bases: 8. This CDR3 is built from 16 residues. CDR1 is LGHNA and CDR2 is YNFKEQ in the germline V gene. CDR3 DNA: TGTGCCAGCAGCCAAGCATCCGGGACTAACGCAGATACGCAGTATTTT. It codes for CASSQASGTNADTQYF.